This T cell receptor beta chain was sequenced in a study of T cell responses to AZD1222 COVID-19 vaccine. Study-level information: Pooling was applied to second doses at about 4 or about 12 weeks. General observations from the study: Spike-specific TCRs gained breadth and depth after people received two AZD1222 doses. Clonal diversity was possibly underestimated, and the donors were mostly white British, with more females.

Of note for this clone: Its antigen is not known.

This CDR3 contains 15 residues. Per germline, CDR1 SGHNT and CDR2 YENEEA. V gave up 2 bases and J gave up 1 base, with 12 bases separating them. The assay was immunoSEQ multiplex PCR, and TCRdb's table has in-frame clones only and misses some. The repertoire holds 100,000 to 120,000 clones, with 80% to 95% as singletons. The chain recombines TRBV11-3 with TRBJ2-7; tentatively, D is TRBD1 (7 bases). The clonotype comes from an adult in good health. This specimen was peripheral blood, taken on day 0 of AZD1222 vaccination. CDR3 nucleotide sequence: TGTGCCAGCAGCTTATCACAGGGGACTTCCTACGAGCAGTACTTC. It translates to CASSLSQGTSYEQYF.